The source of this T cell receptor beta chain is a study of a mutant IDH1 vaccine in newly diagnosed glioma. Study details: Scheduled for weeks 1, 3, 5, 7, 11, 15, 19 and 23, eight vaccinations were given to patients. The treated population exhibited a male proportion of around 62%, a female proportion of about 38%, and a mean age of about 39 years. Before enrollment, patients got radiotherapy alone, temozolomide alone, or mostly the combination.

The time point is: week 5, during vaccination. A 20-mer mutant IDH1 peptide at 300 ug was injected subcutaneously with topical imiquimod. In every donor, the tumor was a new WHO grade 3 or 4 IDH1-mutant, ATRX-lost astrocytoma. Germline CDR1 reads SNHLY; CDR2 reads FYNNEI. V was trimmed by 6 bases and J by 3 bases, leaving 11 bases between them. This CDR3 region has 13 residues. This clone has just one count. Its matching antigen is unknown. Sequenced by immunoSEQ multiplex PCR; TCRdb stores in-frame clones only, minus some. The data contain tens of thousands of clones, 70% to 90% of them singletons. The input for sequencing was PBMCs, taken from a glioma patient whose treatment included an IDH1 peptide vaccine. This chain connects TRBV2 to TRBJ1-2, with D unclear. The sequence was collected from a man aged 35-49 years with glioma. The CDR3 nucleotides read TGTGCCAGCAGCGCGGGGTTACACTATGGCTACACCTTC. The encoded protein is CASSAGLHYGYTF.